This TCR beta chain was recovered during a study of T cell repertoires in cytomegalovirus infection. One entry per CDR3 protein, called by TCRdb with MiXCR from the reads. Of 200,000 or so distinct CDR3 sequences in the sample, about 40% are singletons; the top ten hold more than 50%. The V end was cut by 5 bases, the J end by 9 bases, with 26 bases between. The CDR3 loop spans 17 amino acids. The germline V gene has CDR1 DFQATT and CDR2 SNEGSKA (reference sequence). As regards this clonotype: Antigen specificity is unknown.

The receptor was isolated from a human donor in good health (CMV status not recorded). Some clones in this sample may be carry-over from other donors' samples. The source was CD8+ T cells from cultured PBMCs, collected from culture after CMV antigen stimulation. The V gene is TRBV20-1, the J gene TRBJ1-6; D perhaps matches TRBD1 (5 bases). CDR3 coding DNA: TGCAGTGCTCCGGACACGGGGATAGGAACCATAGGTTCACCCCTCCACTTT. It specifies CSAPDTGIGTIGSPLHF.